These 11 T cell receptor beta chains share one sample of origin, sequenced in a study of T-cell reconstitution after alpha-beta-depleted transplantation in children. It was with unique molecular identifiers that the TCRbeta library was prepared. TCRdb recomputed calls from the PCR reads with MiXCR, one row per CDR3 protein. The table has hundreds of thousands of distinct CDR3 sequences, roughly 13% seen once. The sample here was PBMCs, mostly from graft donor cells, taken 360 days after TCRalphabeta/CD19-depleted stem cell transplant. Receptors originate from a male patient younger than 18 who had a stem cell transplant for acute myeloid leukemia, so the T cells may come from the graft donor.

The CDR3 sequence is CASSPWGHSYEQYF. Written as DNA, the CDR3 is TGTGCCAGCAGTCCATGGGGACACTCCTACGAGCAGTACTTC. The genes are TRBV28 and TRBJ2-7; TRBD1 might be the D (6 bases). Trimming stripped 5 bases from V and 0 bases from J, with 11 bases between. CDR3 length equals 14 residues. From germline, CDR1 is MDHEN and CDR2 SYDVKM.

V and J are TRBV28 and TRBJ2-5, with 8 nucleotides matching TRBD1. Germline assignment: CDR1 MDHEN and CDR2 SYDVKM. Losses at the gene ends were 6 bases for V and 5 bases for J; bases not matched to a gene: 11. The CDR3 totals 15 residues. The CDR3, as DNA: TGTGCCAGCAGCCAGACAGGGGTCCGTTGGGAGACCCAGTACTTC. This gives the protein CASSQTGVRWETQYF.

The V gene is TRBV9, the J gene TRBJ2-3; D perhaps matches TRBD2 (5 bases). This CDR3 spans 15 amino acids. The V gene lost 4 bases and the J gene lost 3 bases, with 15 bases spanning the gap. From germline, CDR1 is SGDLS and CDR2 YYNGEE. In DNA, the CDR3 is TGTGCCAGCAGCCCAGCGGTGGGGTCGACAGATACGCAGTATTTT. Amino acids: CASSPAVGSTDTQYF.

This clonotype was counted many times. This chain joins TRBV7-9 and TRBJ2-1, with D possibly being TRBD1 (6 bases). CDR1 and CDR2 from the germline V gene are SEHNR and FQNEAQ (reference sequence). This CDR3 spans 12 amino acids. V was shortened by 10 bases and J by 4 bases, with 11 bases between the two germline ends. The CDR3, as DNA: TGTGCCAAAACCGACAGGTACAATGAGCAGTTCTTC. Residues: CAKTDRYNEQFF.

This clonotype occurred many times. V usage is TRBV21-1 and J usage is TRBJ1-4; the tabulated D call, TRBD1, remains unverified against the DNA. TRBV21-1 is a listed pseudogene. The CDR3 has 14 amino acids. Here the CDR3 reads CASSNRAREEKLFF. The CDR3, as DNA: TGTGCCAGCAGCAACCGGGCAAGGGAGGAAAAACTGTTTTTT.

The chain combines TRBV12-3 or TRBV12-4 with TRBJ2-2; 13 bases align to TRBD2. The CDR3 loop spans 14 amino acids. The V and J ends lost 6 bases and 10 bases, in that order; junction bases with no gene match: 5. DNA for the CDR3: TGTGCCAGCAGAAGACTAGCGGGAGGCCCGGAGCTGTTTTTT. Amino acids: CASRRLAGGPELFF.

The gene calls are TRBV4-3 and TRBJ1-3, with D unresolved. V was shortened by 1 base and J by 0 bases, with 7 bases between the two germline ends. CDR3 length equals 15 residues. Germline CDR1 is LGHNA and CDR2 is YSLEER. The CDR3 DNA reads as TGCGCCAGCAGCCAAGGGACCTACTCTGGAAACACCATATATTTT. Protein product: CASSQGTYSGNTIYF.

This clonotype was detected only a few times. The chain links TRBV29-1 to TRBJ2-1, with no clear D. CDR1 is SQVTM and CDR2 is ANQGSEA in the germline V gene. The CDR3 is 13 residues long. Trimming removed 7 bases at V and 0 bases at J, with 10 bases between. CDR3 DNA: TGCAGCGCTACGGTGAGCTCCTACAATGAGCAGTTCTTC. This sequence encodes CSATVSSYNEQFF.

This clonotype was observed many times. This sequence joins TRBV12-3 or TRBV12-4 and TRBJ2-7; D gene uncertain. The CDR3 spans 13 residues. V was trimmed by 3 bases and J by 1 base, leaving 7 bases between them. The CDR3 sequence: CASSFDPSYEQYF. DNA for the CDR3: TGTGCCAGCAGTTTTGACCCTTCCTACGAGCAGTACTTC.

This chain connects TRBV7-8 to TRBJ1-2; D call uncertain. The CDR3 has 16 amino acids. Germline CDR1 is SGHVS and CDR2 is FQNEAQ. V was trimmed by 1 base and J by 2 bases, leaving 14 bases between them. The CDR3 here is CASSLGGFGNNYGYTF. The CDR3 DNA is TGTGCCAGCAGCTTAGGGGGTTTTGGCAACAACTATGGCTACACCTTC. Combining the CDR3 with reference TRBV7-8 and TRBJ1-2 gives the whole variable domain GAGVSQSPRYKVAKRGQDVALRCDPISGHVSLFWYQQALGQGPEFLTYFQNEAQLDKSGLPSDRFFAERPEGSVSTLKIQRTQQEDSAVYLCASSLGGFGNNYGYTFGSGTRLTVV.

This clonotype was detected ten times or more. This chain connects TRBV7-9 to TRBJ2-1; no firm D call. The CDR3 is made up of 14 amino acids. The germline gives CDR1 SEHNR, CDR2 FQNEAQ (reference sequence). Trimming pared 5 bases from V and 5 bases from J, leaving 13 bases between. The CDR3 loop reads CASSLLAPDNEQFF. For the CDR3, the DNA is TGTGCCAGCAGCCTACTGGCACCCGACAATGAGCAGTTCTTC. Complete variable domain (other parts from reference TRBV7-9 and TRBJ2-1): DTGVSQNPRHKITKRGQNVTFRCDPISEHNRLYWYRQTLGQGPEFLTYFQNEAQLEKSRLLSDRFSAERPKGSFSTLEIQRTEQGDSAMYLCASSLLAPDNEQFFGPGTRLTVL.